These 4 T cell receptor beta chains were sequenced from one sample in a study of brain T cells in children with intractable seizures. Profiling relied on immunoSEQ multiplex PCR, and the TCRdb table lists in-frame clones only, not all of them. The data show about 340,000 clones, with about 94% seen just once and under 7% held by the top ten. Documented time point: blood from clinic visit 5 months post-surgery; TSC patient then seizure free. The sequenced sample was peripheral blood, obtained roughly 5 months after surgery. Source of these receptors: a boy younger than two with tuberous sclerosis and intractable seizures.

The gene calls are TRBV2 and TRBJ2-7, with 10 positions matching TRBD1. Trimming took 6 bases from V and 4 from J; bases not matched to a gene: 12. The CDR3 loop spans 16 amino acids. CDR1 is SNHLY, CDR2 FYNNEI, per germline. The CDR3: CASRSPWDRGDYEQYF. The DNA of the CDR3 is TGTGCCAGCAGATCGCCATGGGACAGGGGTGATTACGAGCAGTACTTC.

The chain recombines TRBV24-1 with TRBJ2-1; weak D call: TRBD2 (6 bases). This CDR3 is built from 17 residues. V was pared by 4 bases and J by 1 base, with 16 bases between. Germline values: CDR1 KGHDR, CDR2 SFDVKD. The CDR3 DNA reads as TGTGCCACCAGTGAGCCACTAGCAACGGGATCCTACAATGAGCAGTTCTTC. This gives the protein CATSEPLATGSYNEQFF.

The chain links TRBV5-1 to TRBJ1-4, with a weak D call TRBD1 (5 bases). V gave up 4 bases and J gave up 3 bases, with 10 bases separating them. This CDR3 is built from 14 residues. Germline lookup yields CDR1 SGHRS and CDR2 YFSETQ. The CDR3: CASSRDGPNEKLFF. The CDR3 coding sequence is TGCGCCAGCAGCAGGGACGGACCTAATGAAAAACTGTTTTTT.

The CDR3 sequence is CATSRHGQGYYGYTF. CDR3 nucleotides: TGTGCCACCAGCAGACATGGACAGGGGTACTATGGCTACACCTTC. The V and J genes are TRBV15 and TRBJ1-2; 9 positions match TRBD1. CDR1 is LNHNV, CDR2 YYDKDF, per germline (reference sequence). Trimming at V came to 2 bases and at J to 3 bases, leaving 4 bases not matched to a gene. The CDR3 runs to 15 residues.